This TCR beta chain was found in a study of CD8 T cells in Susac syndrome. Overall study results and limits: The relatively small number of individuals in the TCR sequencing and HLA analysis was acknowledged by the study.

Details on this clonotype: Its target is unknown.

Random hexamers were used to reverse transcribe the RNA input (0.5 to 1 ug). Amplification of TCR beta CDR3 by immunoSEQ multiplex PCR spanned 54 Vbeta and 13 Jbeta. TCRdb reprocessed the immunoSEQ multiplex PCR reads via MiXCR and lists one record per CDR3 protein. The sample has 190,000 or so distinct CDR3 sequences; around 96% are singletons. Sequencing of TCR beta was performed on blood CD8+ and CD4+ T cells. The authors negatively isolated CD8+ and CD4+ T cells and FACS-enriched TEMRA cells. Deletions cut 2 bases from V and 1 base from J, with 13 bases between. Looked up from germline, CDR1 is LGHNA and CDR2 is YNFKEQ. This CDR3 has 16 amino acids.

The sequence derives from a human donor with multiple sclerosis. Sequenced: CD4+ T cells from PBMCs. The chain couples TRBV4-2 to TRBJ2-3, with D maybe TRBD2 (6 bases). CDR3 sequence (DNA): TGTGCCAGCAGCCAACCTGGAGGGGACCGCACAGATACGCAGTATTTT. Protein product: CASSQPGGDRTDTQYF.